Listed here are 30 T cell receptor beta chains from one sample, sequenced in a study of shared clonotypes between healthy human individuals. The method was immunoSEQ multiplex PCR; TCRdb's version includes in-frame clones alone and lacks a portion of them. The table includes a few million clones, more than 80% detected once. Material for sequencing was naive CD4+ T cells sorted from blood. Subset meaning: CD45RA+ positively selected. These receptor sequences come from a man between 18 and 35 years old in good health.

The chain recombines TRBV2 with TRBJ1-2; 9 bases agree with TRBD1. J lost 4 bases, V lost 7 bases, and 16 bases had no gene match. Germline CDR1 SNHLY, CDR2 FYNNEI. This CDR3 contains 17 residues. CDR3 sequence reads: CASMIGGDRALFYGYTF. CDR3 DNA: TGTGCCAGCATGATTGGAGGGGACAGGGCCCTTTTCTATGGCTACACCTTC.

Here the CDR3 DNA reads TGTGCCAGCAGCTTTCACAGAAGCACAGATACGCAGTATTTT. It codes for CASSFHRSTDTQYF. The rearrangement joins TRBV11-2 to TRBJ2-3; D gene unclear. Germline loops: CDR1 SGHAT, CDR2 FQNNGV. Trimming removed 3 bases from V and 0 bases from J, with 7 bases in between. The length of the CDR3 is 14 residues.

In DNA form, the CDR3 reads TGTGCCAGCAGCTTAGATTGGGTTGGTGAGCAGTTCTTC. Encoded protein: CASSLDWVGEQFF. This sequence joins TRBV11-2 and TRBJ2-1; the D is unclear. Deletions cut 0 bases from V and 9 bases from J, with 9 bases between. Germline assignment: CDR1 SGHAT and CDR2 FQNNGV. This CDR3 has 13 residues.

V and J are TRBV6-5 and TRBJ2-7; a possible D gene is TRBD1 (6 bases). V was clipped by 7 bases and J by 3 bases, with 10 bases between them. CDR1 MNHEY and CDR2 SVGAGI come from the germline V gene. CDR3 length equals 12 residues. CDR3 coding DNA: TGTGCCAGCACGGACAGCATCTACGAGCAGTACTTC. Translated: CASTDSIYEQYF.

This sequence joins TRBV7-2 and TRBJ1-2; D is unresolved. The ends were cut back, 0 bases at V and 0 bases at J, with 5 bases in the middle. This CDR3 contains 14 residues. CDR1 SGHTA and CDR2 FQGNSA come from the germline V gene. CDR3 amino acids: CASSLAGANYGYTF. CDR3 nucleotides: TGTGCCAGCAGCTTAGCCGGGGCTAACTATGGCTACACCTTC.

This rearrangement joins TRBV4-2 to TRBJ2-2, with D hard to call. CDR3 size: 12 residues. Trimming pared 6 bases from V and 6 bases from J, leaving 8 bases between. Germline-derived CDR1 and CDR2 are LGHNA and YNFKEQ. The CDR3 reads CASSHLPGELFF. The DNA of the CDR3 is TGTGCCAGCAGTCACTTACCCGGGGAGCTGTTTTTT.

In regard to this clone: Additional DNA sequences in this sample encode the identical CDR3. CDR3 bases: TGTGCCACCAGCAGAGATCTGCCAGGGACCGATACGCAGTATTTT. Protein sequence: CATSRDLPGTDTQYF. The chain joins TRBV15 to TRBJ2-3; D is possibly TRBD1 or TRBD2 (5 bases each). Germline CDR1 and CDR2: LNHNV and YYDKDF (reference sequence). V lost 0 bases, J lost 6 bases, and 13 bases lay in between. This CDR3 spans 15 amino acids.

Worth noting for this clone: This sample includes further DNA sequences coding for the same CDR3. This sequence joins TRBV10-1 and TRBJ2-7, with 10 bases identical to TRBD2. The CDR3 has 15 residues. Trimming removed 3 bases from V and 0 bases from J; junction bases left unmatched: 2. Germline CDR1 and CDR2: WNHNN and SYGVQD (reference sequence). The CDR3 DNA is TGCGCCAGCAGTGAAGCTAGCGGGAGCTCCTACGAGCAGTACTTC. This gives the protein CASSEASGSSYEQYF.

The chain combines TRBV6-6 with TRBJ1-6, with 11 bases identical to TRBD1. CDR1 and CDR2 (germline): MNHNY, SVGAGI (reference sequence). J lost 11 bases, V lost 2 bases, and 5 bases had no gene match. This CDR3 has 15 residues. DNA of the CDR3: TGTGCCAGCAGTTACGTTGGGACAGGGGGTCCACCCCTCCACTTT. It is translated as CASSYVGTGGPPLHF.

This chain uses TRBV5-1 with TRBJ2-7; D gene uncertain. Germline V CDR1 and CDR2: SGHRS, YFSETQ. This CDR3 region has 15 residues. Trimming removed 4 bases at V and 4 bases at J, with 18 bases between. The CDR3 sequence: CASSQTTWGKYEQYF. The CDR3 region has the DNA TGCGCCAGCAGCCAGACGACTTGGGGTAAATACGAGCAGTACTTC.

The rearrangement uses TRBV9 and TRBJ1-4, with a weak D call TRBD1 (5 bases). The CDR3 extends over 15 amino acids. With 4 bases removed from V and 8 bases from J, the gap between germline ends came to 18 bases. Germline CDR1 reads SGDLS; CDR2 reads YYNGEE. The CDR3 nucleotides read TGTGCCAGCAGCAAATGGGCAGGGTTGAGCGAAAAACTGTTTTTT. Translating it yields CASSKWAGLSEKLFF.

The V call is TRBV5-1, the J call TRBJ2-7; maybe TRBD1 (6 bases). Germline V gives CDR1 SGHRS, CDR2 YFSETQ. The V end lost 4 bases, the J end lost 9 bases, and 20 bases lay between the germline ends. The CDR3 covers 14 residues. CDR3 sequence (DNA): TGCGCCAGCAGCCCGGACAGAGGGTTTTCGCCGCAGTACTTC. This sequence encodes CASSPDRGFSPQYF.

V gene TRBV4-1 combines with J gene TRBJ2-3; D perhaps matches TRBD2 (7 bases). The CDR3 runs to 16 residues. CDR1 and CDR2 (germline): MGHRA, YSYEKL. With 1 base removed from V and 3 bases from J, the gap between germline ends came to 14 bases. The CDR3 loop reads CASSQGRGEGTDTQYF. CDR3 sequence (DNA): TGCGCCAGCAGCCAAGGAAGGGGGGAGGGGACAGATACGCAGTATTTT.

The chain couples TRBV28 to TRBJ2-7, with D unclear. V was cut by 8 bases and J by 3 bases, with 11 bases left in between. This CDR3 is 12 amino acids long. CDR1 and CDR2 from the germline V gene are MDHEN and SYDVKM. CDR3 loop: CASESSIYEQYF. The CDR3 DNA is TGTGCCAGCGAATCCTCTATCTACGAGCAGTACTTC.

The J gene is TRBJ2-1, the V gene TRBV27; no reliable D call. Germline V CDR1 and CDR2: MNHEY, SMNVEV (reference sequence). With 5 bases removed from V and 3 bases from J, the gap between germline ends came to 11 bases. The CDR3 consists of 14 residues. The CDR3: CASSPIGHYNEQFF. The CDR3 DNA reads TGTGCCAGCAGTCCCATCGGGCACTACAATGAGCAGTTCTTC.

The rearrangement uses TRBV19 and TRBJ2-1; 9 nucleotides match TRBD1. Germline lookup yields CDR1 LNHDA and CDR2 SQIVND (reference sequence). The trim removed 1 base at V and 7 bases at J, leaving 11 bases unmatched. There are 17 residues in the CDR3. For the CDR3, the DNA is TGTGCCAGTAGTATAGGGGGGCCGGGACAGGGTTTTAATGAGCAGTTCTTC. This translates into CASSIGGPGQGFNEQFF.

The chain uses TRBV6-5 and TRBJ2-3; 9 nucleotides line up with TRBD1. The CDR3 has 13 amino acids. With 5 bases clipped from V and 6 bases from J, the junction kept 3 bases outside the gene matches. From germline, CDR1 is MNHEY and CDR2 SVGAGI. CDR3 sequence: CASSRTGGDTQYF. The CDR3 region has the DNA TGTGCCAGCAGTCGAACAGGGGGCGATACGCAGTATTTT.

The chain employs TRBV2 and TRBJ2-1; 10 positions agree with TRBD2. The V gene end was trimmed by 6 bases and the J gene end by 4 bases; junction bases not matched to a gene: 6. Germline V CDR1 and CDR2: SNHLY, FYNNEI. The CDR3 has 15 residues. The CDR3 coding sequence is TGTGCCAGCAGCGGACTAGCGGCCAGATACAATGAGCAGTTCTTC. Its translation is CASSGLAARYNEQFF.

The rearrangement uses TRBV10-2 and TRBJ2-7; D might be TRBD1 (6 bases). Germline CDR1 and CDR2: WSHSY and SAAADI. The germline V and J ends were trimmed by 2 bases and 9 bases, with 8 bases remaining between them. CDR3 length: 11 residues. CDR3 DNA: TGCGCCAGCAGTGAGCTGACAGGGCAGTACTTC. Its translation is CASSELTGQYF.

This clone was detected only a few times. Distinct nucleotide sequences in the sample also encode this CDR3. The genes are TRBV19 and TRBJ1-2; D is uncertain. The CDR3 length is 14 residues. The V end was cut by 3 bases, the J end by 2 bases, with 10 bases between. Germline CDR1 LNHDA, CDR2 SQIVND (reference sequence). The CDR3: CASSIGGGNYGYTF. In DNA, the CDR3 is TGTGCCAGTAGTATCGGAGGCGGCAACTATGGCTACACCTTC.

This rearrangement joins TRBV10-3 to TRBJ1-3; perhaps TRBD1 as D (5 bases). CDR1 and CDR2 from the germline V gene are ENHRY and SYGVKD. V was shortened by 1 base and J by 1 base, with 8 bases between the two germline ends. The CDR3 is 15 amino acids. This chain's CDR3 is CAISEFGTSGNTIYF. CDR3 DNA: TGTGCCATCAGTGAGTTTGGGACGTCTGGAAACACCATATATTTT.

As for this clone: The same CDR3 can be traced to other DNA sequences in this sample. The chain couples TRBV20-1 to TRBJ2-7; D is undetermined. Germline V CDR1 and CDR2: DFQATT, SNEGSKA (reference sequence). CDR3 length equals 11 residues. Trimming stripped 5 bases from V and 1 base from J, with 6 bases between. CDR3 nucleotides: TGCAGTGCTTCCGGATCCTACGAGCAGTACTTC. This codes for CSASGSYEQYF.

The chain uses TRBV6-1 and TRBJ2-3, with D possibly matching TRBD2 (6 bases). Germline V gene lookup returns CDR1 MNHNS and CDR2 SASEGT. The CDR3 spans 14 residues. V was clipped by 1 base and J by 7 bases, with 12 bases between them. CDR3 in DNA: TGTGCCAGCAGTGAAGAGCCTAGCGTTCATACGCAGTATTTT. Translated: CASSEEPSVHTQYF.

CDR3 nucleotide sequence: TGTGCCAGCAGCTTTCGGGGGCCACAAGAGACCCAGTACTTC. It specifies CASSFRGPQETQYF. The chain links TRBV7-3 to TRBJ2-5; D could derive from TRBD1 or TRBD2 (6 bases each). Germline values: CDR1 SGHTA, CDR2 FQGTGA. The V and J ends lost 3 bases and 2 bases respectively, with 10 bases between them. The CDR3 extends over 14 amino acids.

The chain has TRBV7-2 and TRBJ2-1, with D tentatively TRBD2 (5 bases). The CDR3 contains 13 residues. Between the trimmed V and J ends, which lost 4 bases and 10 bases, there was a span of 14 bases. The germline gives CDR1 SGHTA, CDR2 FQGNSA. The CDR3 region is CASSSAGVGEQFF. CDR3 coding DNA: TGTGCCAGCAGCTCCGCCGGGGTGGGAGAGCAGTTCTTC. Full variable domain (outside the CDR3, taken from reference TRBV7-2 and TRBJ2-1): GAGVSQSPSNKVTEKGKDVELRCDPISGHTALYWYRQSLGQGLEFLIYFQGNSAPDKSGLPSDRFSAERTGGSVSTLTIQRTQQEDSAVYLCASSSAGVGEQFFGPGTRLTVL.

V gene TRBV11-2 combines with J gene TRBJ2-2; a possible D gene is TRBD1 (6 bases). Germline V gives CDR1 SGHAT, CDR2 FQNNGV. The CDR3 consists of 17 residues. V was shortened by 5 bases and J by 1 base, with 17 bases between the two germline ends. The CDR3 bases are TGTGCCAGCAGCCACTTCCGGGACACTAAGAACACCGGGGAGCTGTTTTTT. Protein product: CASSHFRDTKNTGELFF.

The chain is built from TRBV30 and TRBJ1-4; TRBD1 might be the D (5 bases). CDR3 length: 15 amino acids. The V end was cut by 8 bases, the J end by 3 bases, with 19 bases between. The germline V gene has CDR1 GTSNPN and CDR2 SVGIG (reference sequence). The DNA of the CDR3 is TGTGCCGTGGGGCAGATTAGGGCGGCTAATGAAAAACTGTTTTTT. It is translated as CAVGQIRAANEKLFF.

Details on this clone: The sample contains more than one DNA sequence encoding this CDR3. The chain uses TRBV18 and TRBJ2-5; D gene uncertain. Trimming stripped 3 bases from V and 5 bases from J, with 7 bases between. The CDR3 is made up of 12 amino acids. Germline lookup yields CDR1 KGHSH and CDR2 LQKENI. The CDR3 is CASSPVLETQYF. CDR3 nucleotide sequence: TGTGCCAGCTCACCCGTTCTGGAGACCCAGTACTTC.

J is TRBJ1-4 and V is TRBV4-1; no clear D gene. CDR3 size: 15 residues. Germline CDR1 reads MGHRA; CDR2 reads YSYEKL. With 3 bases removed from V and 0 bases from J, the gap between germline ends came to 8 bases. DNA for the CDR3: TGCGCCAGCAGCCACGACGGAGCAACTAATGAAAAACTGTTTTTT. As protein: CASSHDGATNEKLFF.

The chain combines TRBV11-2 with TRBJ1-6; 8 nucleotides match TRBD1. Unmatched junction bases numbered 6, after V lost 4 bases and J lost 7 bases. CDR1 and CDR2 (germline): SGHAT, FQNNGV. CDR3 size: 15 residues. CDR3 in amino acids: CASSSRQGWNSPLHF. The CDR3 DNA reads as TGTGCCAGCAGCTCACGACAGGGGTGGAATTCACCCCTCCACTTT. The variable domain in full, completed from reference TRBV11-2 and TRBJ1-6, reads EAGVAQSPRYKIIEKRQSVAFWCNPISGHATLYWYQQILGQGPKLLIQFQNNGVVDDSQLPKDRFSAERLKGVDSTLKIQPAKLEDSAVYLCASSSRQGWNSPLHFGNGTRLTVT.